A selection of T cell receptor beta chains follows, all from one sample in a study of cytomegalovirus exposure and HLA in healthy donors. The method was immunoSEQ multiplex PCR; TCRdb's version includes in-frame clones alone and lacks a portion of them. The repertoire holds under 95,000 clones, 7.6% seen once, with over 2% in the top ten. The source material was PBMCs. Receptors originate from a man aged 50 or older in good health and CMV-seronegative. Both conserved end residues are part of each CDR3. D genes are given only for firm matches. Clone size is not always given. Where it is, it says once, few, many or a class for expanded clones.

size	D	V	J	CDR3	DNA
few	-	TRBV28	TRBJ1-5	CASSLSRLVSQPQHF	TGTGCCAGCAGTTTGAGTCGGTTAGTCTCTCAGCCCCAGCATTTT
-	-	TRBV20-1	TRBJ2-7	CSAPDKYEQYF	TGCAGTGCTCCAGACAAATACGAGCAGTACTTC
-	-	TRBV5-4	TRBJ2-7	CASSRGHVNEQYF	TGTGCCAGCAGCCGCGGACACGTCAACGAGCAGTACTTC
-	-	TRBV28	TRBJ2-2	CASSGSSGTGELFF	TGTGCCAGCAGTGGTTCGAGCGGCACCGGGGAGCTGTTTTTT
-	-	TRBV7-9	TRBJ2-2	CASSLGGVSRSNTGELFF	TGTGCCAGCAGCTTAGGAGGAGTAAGCCGTTCGAACACCGGGGAGCTGTTTTTT
few	TRBD1	TRBV2	TRBJ1-2	CASRLGQGAFGYTF	TGTGCCAGCAGATTAGGACAGGGGGCTTTTGGCTACACCTTC
few	-	TRBV6-1	TRBJ1-2	CASSEAGARGYTF	TGTGCCAGCAGTGAAGCGGGGGCTAGAGGCTACACCTTC
-	TRBD1	TRBV11-2	TRBJ1-3	CAGTDRADGNTIYF	TGTGCCGGGACGGACAGGGCAGATGGAAACACCATATATTTT
-	-	TRBV27	TRBJ2-6	CASSLQGGTGANVLTF	TGTGCCAGCAGTTTACAAGGGGGTACCGGGGCCAACGTCCTGACTTTC
-	-	TRBV6-5	TRBJ1-5	CASSPDRVNQPQHF	TGTGCCAGCAGTCCGGACAGAGTTAATCAGCCCCAGCATTTT
-	TRBD2	TRBV6-1	TRBJ2-5	CASSEGVAGGLLQETQYF	TGTGCCAGCAGTGAGGGGGTAGCGGGGGGCCTACTCCAAGAGACCCAGTACTTC
few	TRBD2	TRBV27	TRBJ2-3	CASSLSHTSGRAFTDTQYF	TGTGCCAGCAGTTTATCCCACACTAGCGGGAGGGCGTTCACAGATACGCAGTATTTT
few	-	TRBV10-3	TRBJ2-3	CAISESASGGSPTDTQYF	TGTGCCATCAGTGAGTCGGCCTCTGGAGGGTCCCCCACAGATACGCAGTATTTT
few	-	TRBV28	TRBJ1-6	CASSITSSYNSPLHF	TGTGCCAGCAGTATCACGAGCTCCTATAATTCACCCCTCCACTTT
few	-	TRBV6-4	TRBJ2-6	CASSEQVGANVLTF	TGTGCCAGCAGTGAACAGGTTGGGGCCAACGTCCTGACTTTC
few	-	TRBV19	TRBJ1-1	CASSPRTFGNTEAFF	TGTGCCAGTAGTCCCCGGACATTTGGCAACACTGAAGCTTTCTTT
-	-	TRBV9	TRBJ2-3	CASSVARSRDTQYF	TGTGCCAGCAGCGTAGCTAGATCGAGAGATACGCAGTATTTT
-	-	TRBV28	TRBJ2-7	CATQGGRDEQYF	TGTGCCACCCAGGGGGGTCGGGACGAGCAGTACTTC
few	-	TRBV18	TRBJ1-1	CASSPTGTEAFF	TGTGCCAGCTCACCTACGGGCACTGAAGCTTTCTTT
-	TRBD2	TRBV7-9	TRBJ2-5	CASSEAGVKSETQYF	TGTGCCAGCAGCGAAGCGGGAGTAAAGTCGGAGACCCAGTACTTC
few	-	TRBV7-3	TRBJ1-1	CASSYQANTEAFF	TGTGCCAGCAGCTACCAAGCAAACACTGAAGCTTTCTTT
few	-	TRBV5-1	TRBJ1-2	CASSTSLTGLYGYTF	TGCGCCAGCAGCACCTCCTTGACAGGTCTCTATGGCTACACCTTC
few	TRBD2	TRBV10-3	TRBJ2-3	CAISVISGRATDTQYF	TGTGCCATCAGTGTGATTAGCGGGAGGGCCACAGATACGCAGTATTTT
few	-	TRBV6-1	TRBJ1-1	CASTQGRGKNTEAFF	TGTGCCAGCACCCAAGGTAGGGGGAAGAACACTGAAGCTTTCTTT
few	-	TRBV6-4	TRBJ2-3	CASSDMEWSTQYF	TGTGCCAGCAGTGACATGGAGTGGAGCACGCAGTATTTT
few	-	TRBV10-3	TRBJ1-1	CATNQVAGRDTEAFF	TGTGCCACCAATCAGGTGGCAGGGAGGGACACTGAAGCTTTCTTT
few	-	TRBV28	TRBJ2-7	CASSYTGQRYEQYF	TGTGCCAGCAGCTACACGGGACAACGCTACGAGCAGTACTTC
few	TRBD1	TRBV11-3	TRBJ1-3	CASSTTGGSGNTIYF	TGTGCCAGCAGCACGACAGGGGGCTCTGGAAACACCATATATTTT
-	-	TRBV28	TRBJ1-5	CASGGAGNQPQHF	TGTGCCAGTGGGGGCGCCGGCAATCAGCCCCAGCATTTT
few	TRBD2	TRBV27	TRBJ2-7	CASSLEGSGRAYEQYF	TGTGCCAGCAGTTTAGAAGGTAGCGGGAGGGCCTACGAGCAGTACTTC
few	-	TRBV28	TRBJ1-5	CASSPPGGISNQPQHF	TGTGCCAGCAGTCCCCCGGGAGGGATTAGCAATCAGCCCCAGCATTTT
-	-	TRBV4-3	TRBJ2-3	CASSQDTGRNTDTQYF	TGCGCCAGCAGCCAAGATACCGGGAGAAACACAGATACGCAGTATTTT
-	-	TRBV5-6	TRBJ1-1	CASSLASYGGRRNTEAFF	TGTGCCAGCAGCTTGGCTTCTTACGGCGGCAGACGGAACACTGAAGCTTTCTTT
-	-	TRBV30	TRBJ2-5	CAWSVLTGETQYF	TGTGCCTGGAGTGTACTTACCGGGGAGACCCAGTACTTC
-	-	TRBV30	TRBJ1-1	CAWSEWGVSTEAFF	TGTGCCTGGAGTGAGTGGGGGGTTAGCACTGAAGCTTTCTTT
few	TRBD1	TRBV5-1	TRBJ1-1	CASSPREGGQAAEAFF	TGCGCCAGCAGCCCCCGAGAAGGGGGCCAGGCGGCTGAAGCTTTCTTT
-	-	TRBV11-2	TRBJ1-1	CASTKLRNTEAFF	TGTGCCAGCACAAAACTCCGGAACACTGAAGCTTTCTTT
-	-	TRBV11-2	TRBJ1-1	CASSLAQKVAEAFF	TGTGCCAGCAGCTTAGCACAGAAGGTCGCTGAAGCTTTCTTT
few	-	TRBV6-1	TRBJ2-7	CAGSDRRGYEQYF	TGTGCCGGCAGTGATCGTAGAGGGTACGAGCAGTACTTC
few	-	TRBV4-2	TRBJ1-1	CASSSTLHQGKGFF	TGTGCCAGCAGTTCTACTCTTCATCAGGGGAAGGGTTTCTTT
few	-	TRBV5-1	TRBJ2-7	CASSAREPDF	TGCGCCAGCAGCGCCCGGGAACCGGACTTC
-	TRBD1	TRBV19	TRBJ2-7	CASSTSDPGTGFNEQYF	TGTGCCAGTAGTACTTCCGACCCCGGGACAGGGTTCAACGAGCAGTACTTC